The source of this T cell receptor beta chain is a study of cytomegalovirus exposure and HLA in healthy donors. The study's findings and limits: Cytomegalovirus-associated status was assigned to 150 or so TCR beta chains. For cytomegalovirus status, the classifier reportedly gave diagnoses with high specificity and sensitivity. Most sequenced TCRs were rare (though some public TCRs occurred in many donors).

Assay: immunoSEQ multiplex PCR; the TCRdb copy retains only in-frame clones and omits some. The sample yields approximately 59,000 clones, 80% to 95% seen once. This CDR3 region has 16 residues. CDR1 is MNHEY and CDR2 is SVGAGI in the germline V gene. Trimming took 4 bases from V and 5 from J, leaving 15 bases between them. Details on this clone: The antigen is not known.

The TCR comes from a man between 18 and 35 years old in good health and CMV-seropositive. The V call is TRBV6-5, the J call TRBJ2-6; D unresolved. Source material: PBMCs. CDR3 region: CASSFKPAIWANVLTF. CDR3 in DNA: TGTGCCAGCAGTTTTAAGCCTGCGATCTGGGCCAACGTCCTGACTTTC.